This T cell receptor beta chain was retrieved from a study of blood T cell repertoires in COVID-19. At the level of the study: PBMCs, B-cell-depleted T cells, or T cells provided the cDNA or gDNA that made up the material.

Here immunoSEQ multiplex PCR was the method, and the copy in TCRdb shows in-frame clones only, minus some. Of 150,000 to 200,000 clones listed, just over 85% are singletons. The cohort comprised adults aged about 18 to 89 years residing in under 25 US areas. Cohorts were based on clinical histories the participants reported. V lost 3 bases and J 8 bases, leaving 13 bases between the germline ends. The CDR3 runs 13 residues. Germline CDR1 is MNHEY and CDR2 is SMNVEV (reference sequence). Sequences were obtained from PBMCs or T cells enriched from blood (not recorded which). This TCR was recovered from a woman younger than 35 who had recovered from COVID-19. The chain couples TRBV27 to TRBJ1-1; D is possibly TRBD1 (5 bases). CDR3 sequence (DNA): TGTGCCAGCAGTTTCGTTATAGACAGAGAAGCTTTCTTT. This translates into CASSFVIDREAFF.